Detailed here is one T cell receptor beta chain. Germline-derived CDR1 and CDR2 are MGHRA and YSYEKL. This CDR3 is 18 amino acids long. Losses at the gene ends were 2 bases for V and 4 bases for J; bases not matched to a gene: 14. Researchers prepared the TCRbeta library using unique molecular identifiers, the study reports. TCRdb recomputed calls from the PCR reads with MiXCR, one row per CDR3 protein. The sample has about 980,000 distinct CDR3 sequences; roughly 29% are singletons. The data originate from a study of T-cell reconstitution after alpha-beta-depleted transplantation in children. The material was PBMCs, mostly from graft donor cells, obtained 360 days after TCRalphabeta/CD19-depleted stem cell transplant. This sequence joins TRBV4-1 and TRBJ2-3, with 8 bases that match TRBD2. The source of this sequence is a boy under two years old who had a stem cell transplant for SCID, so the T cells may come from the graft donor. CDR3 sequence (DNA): TGCGCCAGCAGCCAAAATGGGTCCCCTAGCGGGTTACCAGATACGCAGTATTTT. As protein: CASSQNGSPSGLPDTQYF.